The following is a T cell receptor beta chain sequence with its context. There are 15 residues in the CDR3. Per the germline V gene, CDR1 is LNHDA and CDR2 is SQIVND (reference sequence). Method: immunoSEQ multiplex PCR; TCRdb's copy keeps in-frame clones and lacks some. Here the sample spans 220,000 or so clones, around 81% being singletons. This sample was taken from a study of blood T cell repertoires in COVID-19. Background on the study: Both acute and convalescent COVID-19 samples were obtained from the United States, Italy and Spain. T cells, B-cell-depleted T cells, or PBMCs supplied cDNA or gDNA.

The chain couples TRBV19 to TRBJ2-1; 11 bases line up with TRBD2. This receptor was obtained from a woman aged 55 to 70 with acute or convalescent COVID-19. Sample: peripheral blood. CDR3 loop: CAAGPLAGEYNEQFF. CDR3 in DNA: TGTGCAGCCGGCCCACTAGCGGGGGAATACAATGAGCAGTTCTTC.